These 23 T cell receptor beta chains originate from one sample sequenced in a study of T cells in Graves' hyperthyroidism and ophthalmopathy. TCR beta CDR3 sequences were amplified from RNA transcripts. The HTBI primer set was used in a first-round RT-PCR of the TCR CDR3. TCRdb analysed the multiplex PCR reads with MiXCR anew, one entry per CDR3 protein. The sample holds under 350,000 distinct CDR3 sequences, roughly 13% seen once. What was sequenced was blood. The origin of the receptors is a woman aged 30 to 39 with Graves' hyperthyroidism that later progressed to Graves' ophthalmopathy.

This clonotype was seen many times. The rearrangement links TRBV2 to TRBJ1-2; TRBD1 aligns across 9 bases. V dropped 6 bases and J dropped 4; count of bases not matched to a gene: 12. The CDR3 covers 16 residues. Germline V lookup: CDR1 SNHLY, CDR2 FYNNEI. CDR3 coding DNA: TGTGCCAGCAGCGGGACAGGGTCAGCCCTTAGCTATGGCTACACCTTC. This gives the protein CASSGTGSALSYGYTF.

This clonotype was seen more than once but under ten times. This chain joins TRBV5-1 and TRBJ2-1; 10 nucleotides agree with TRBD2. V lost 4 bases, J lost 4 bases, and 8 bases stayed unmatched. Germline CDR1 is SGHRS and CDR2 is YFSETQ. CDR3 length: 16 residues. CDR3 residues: CASSITGTSVYNEQFF. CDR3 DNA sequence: TGCGCCAGCAGCATAACCGGGACTAGCGTTTACAATGAGCAGTTCTTC.

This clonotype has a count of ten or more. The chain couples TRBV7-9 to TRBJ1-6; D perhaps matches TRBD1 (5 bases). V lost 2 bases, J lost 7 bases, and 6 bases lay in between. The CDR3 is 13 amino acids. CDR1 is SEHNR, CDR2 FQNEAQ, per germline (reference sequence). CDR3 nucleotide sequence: TGTGCCAGCAGCTTACAGGGCAATTCACCCCTCCACTTT. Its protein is CASSLQGNSPLHF.

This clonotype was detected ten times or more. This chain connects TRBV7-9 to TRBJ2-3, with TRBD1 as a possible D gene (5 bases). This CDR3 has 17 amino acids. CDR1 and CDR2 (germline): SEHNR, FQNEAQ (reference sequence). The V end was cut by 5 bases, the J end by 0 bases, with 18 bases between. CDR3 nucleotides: TGTGCCAGCAGCCCCTCATCGATGAGACAGAGCACAGATACGCAGTATTTT. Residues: CASSPSSMRQSTDTQYF.

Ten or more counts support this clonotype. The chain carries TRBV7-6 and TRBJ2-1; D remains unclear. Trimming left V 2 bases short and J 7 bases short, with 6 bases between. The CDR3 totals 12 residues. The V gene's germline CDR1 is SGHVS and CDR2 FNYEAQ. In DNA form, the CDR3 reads TGTGCCAGCAGCTTAAAAGCGAATGAGCAGTTCTTC. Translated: CASSLKANEQFF.

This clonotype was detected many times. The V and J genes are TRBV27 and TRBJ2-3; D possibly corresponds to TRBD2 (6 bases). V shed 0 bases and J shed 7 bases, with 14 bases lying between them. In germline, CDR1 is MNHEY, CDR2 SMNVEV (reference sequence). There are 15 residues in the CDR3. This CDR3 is CASSLSSQGGNTQYF. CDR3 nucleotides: TGTGCCAGCAGTTTATCGTCCCAGGGAGGAAATACGCAGTATTTT.

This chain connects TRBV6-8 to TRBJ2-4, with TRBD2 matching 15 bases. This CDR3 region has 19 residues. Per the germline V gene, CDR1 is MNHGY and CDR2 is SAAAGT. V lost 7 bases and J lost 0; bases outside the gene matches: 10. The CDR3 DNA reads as TGTGCCAGCACCCCCACTGGACTAGCGGGAGGGCCAGCCAAAAACATTCAGTACTTC. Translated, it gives CASTPTGLAGGPAKNIQYF.

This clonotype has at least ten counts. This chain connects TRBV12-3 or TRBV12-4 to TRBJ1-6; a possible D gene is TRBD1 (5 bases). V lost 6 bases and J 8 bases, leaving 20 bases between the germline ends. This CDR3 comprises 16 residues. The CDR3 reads CASSRKGQGQDSPLHF. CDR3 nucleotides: TGTGCCAGCAGCCGAAAGGGCCAGGGCCAAGATTCACCCCTCCACTTT.

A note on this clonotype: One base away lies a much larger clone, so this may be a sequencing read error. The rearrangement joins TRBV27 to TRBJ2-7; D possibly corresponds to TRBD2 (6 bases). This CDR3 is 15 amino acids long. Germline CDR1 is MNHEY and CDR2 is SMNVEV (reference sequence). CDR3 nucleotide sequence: TGTGCCGGCAGTTACCGGGACTCGGGGATCTACGAGCAGTACTTC. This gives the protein CAGSYRDSGIYEQYF.

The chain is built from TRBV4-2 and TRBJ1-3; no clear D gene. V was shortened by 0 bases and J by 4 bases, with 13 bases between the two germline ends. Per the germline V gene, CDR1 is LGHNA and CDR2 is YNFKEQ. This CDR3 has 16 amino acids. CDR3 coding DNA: TGTGCCAGCAGCCAAGATCGATTGGGGTACGGAAACACCATATATTTT. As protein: CASSQDRLGYGNTIYF.

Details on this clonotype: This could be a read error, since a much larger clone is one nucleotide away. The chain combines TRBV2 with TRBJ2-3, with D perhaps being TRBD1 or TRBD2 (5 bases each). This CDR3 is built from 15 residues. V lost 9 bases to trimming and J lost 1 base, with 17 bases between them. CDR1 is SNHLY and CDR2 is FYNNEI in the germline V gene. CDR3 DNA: TGTGCCAGTACCTCACTAGTGGGGGGCACAGATACGCAGTATTTT. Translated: CASTSLVGGTDTQYF.

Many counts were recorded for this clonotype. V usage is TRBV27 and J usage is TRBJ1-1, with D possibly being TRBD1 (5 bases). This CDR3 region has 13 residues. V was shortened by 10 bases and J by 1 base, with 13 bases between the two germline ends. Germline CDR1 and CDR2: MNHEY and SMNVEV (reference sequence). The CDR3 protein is CATGTLGNTEAFF. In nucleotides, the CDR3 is TGTGCCACCGGGACCCTGGGGAACACTGAAGCTTTCTTT.

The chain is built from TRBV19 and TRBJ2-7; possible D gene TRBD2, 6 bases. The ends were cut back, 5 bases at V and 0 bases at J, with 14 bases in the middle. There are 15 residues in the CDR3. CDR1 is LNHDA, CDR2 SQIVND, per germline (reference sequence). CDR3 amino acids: CASSPFTGDSYEQYF. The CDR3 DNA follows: TGTGCCAGTAGTCCGTTTACGGGAGACTCCTACGAGCAGTACTTC. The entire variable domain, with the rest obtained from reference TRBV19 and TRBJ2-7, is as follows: DGGITQSPKYLFRKEGQNVTLSCEQNLNHDAMYWYRQDPGQGLRLIYYSQIVNDFQKGDIAEGYSVSREKKESFPLTVTSAQKNPTAFYLCASSPFTGDSYEQYFGPGTRLTVT.

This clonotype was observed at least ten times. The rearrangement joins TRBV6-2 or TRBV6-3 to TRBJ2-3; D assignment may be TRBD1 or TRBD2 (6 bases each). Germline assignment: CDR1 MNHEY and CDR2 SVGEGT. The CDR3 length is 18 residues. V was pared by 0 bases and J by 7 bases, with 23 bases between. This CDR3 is CASSYSMGERGDENTQYF. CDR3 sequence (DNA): TGTGCCAGCAGTTACTCGATGGGCGAAAGGGGGGATGAGAATACGCAGTATTTT.

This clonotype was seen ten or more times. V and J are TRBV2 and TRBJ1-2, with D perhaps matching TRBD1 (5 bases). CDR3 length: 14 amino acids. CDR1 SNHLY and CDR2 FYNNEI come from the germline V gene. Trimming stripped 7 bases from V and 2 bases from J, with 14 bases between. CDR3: CASKLGPQNYGYTF. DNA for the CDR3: TGTGCCAGCAAATTGGGACCGCAGAACTATGGCTACACCTTC.

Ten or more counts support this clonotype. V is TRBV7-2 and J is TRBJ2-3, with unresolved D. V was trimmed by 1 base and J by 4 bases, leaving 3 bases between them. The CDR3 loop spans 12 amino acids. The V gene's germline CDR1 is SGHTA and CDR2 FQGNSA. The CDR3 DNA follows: TGTGCCAGCAGCTTAGTGGCAGATACGCAGTATTTT. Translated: CASSLVADTQYF.

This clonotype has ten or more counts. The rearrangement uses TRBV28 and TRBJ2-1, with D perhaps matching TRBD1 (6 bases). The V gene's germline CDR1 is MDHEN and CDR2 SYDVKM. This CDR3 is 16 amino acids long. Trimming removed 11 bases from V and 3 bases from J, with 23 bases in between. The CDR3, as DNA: TGTGCCGCCAGCAGACTTACTGGGGGCTACTACAATGAGCAGTTCTTC. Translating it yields CAASRLTGGYYNEQFF.

The CDR3 sequence: CASSVEEGGRGEAFF. The CDR3 DNA follows: TGTGCCAGCAGCGTAGAAGAGGGGGGCCGGGGTGAAGCTTTCTTT. The rearrangement joins TRBV9 to TRBJ1-1; maybe TRBD1 (6 bases). Germline V lookup: CDR1 SGDLS, CDR2 YYNGEE. V gave up 0 bases and J gave up 7 bases, with 16 bases separating them. The CDR3 contains 15 residues. The variable domain in full, completed from reference TRBV9 and TRBJ1-1, reads DSGVTQTPKHLITATGQRVTLRCSPRSGDLSVYWYQQSLDQGLQFLIQYYNGEERAKGNILERFSAQQFPDLHSELNLSSLELGDSALYFCASSVEEGGRGEAFFGQGTRLTVV.

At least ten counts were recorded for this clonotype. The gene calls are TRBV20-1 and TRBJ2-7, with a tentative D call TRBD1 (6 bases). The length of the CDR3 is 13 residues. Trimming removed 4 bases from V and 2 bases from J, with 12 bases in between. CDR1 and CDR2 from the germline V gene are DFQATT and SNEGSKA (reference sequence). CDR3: CSAKGGFPYEQYF. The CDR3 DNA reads TGCAGTGCTAAAGGGGGATTTCCCTACGAGCAGTACTTC.

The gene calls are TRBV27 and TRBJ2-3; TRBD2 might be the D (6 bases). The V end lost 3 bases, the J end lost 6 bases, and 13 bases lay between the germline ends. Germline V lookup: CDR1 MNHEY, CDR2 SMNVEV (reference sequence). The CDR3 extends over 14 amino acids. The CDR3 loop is CASSFRRRGDTQYF. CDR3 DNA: TGTGCCAGCAGTTTTCGGCGGAGGGGTGATACGCAGTATTTT.

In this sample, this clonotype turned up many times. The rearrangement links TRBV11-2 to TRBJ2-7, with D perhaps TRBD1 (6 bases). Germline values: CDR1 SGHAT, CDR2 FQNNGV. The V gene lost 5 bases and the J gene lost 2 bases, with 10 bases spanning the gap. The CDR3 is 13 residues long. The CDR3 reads CASSAQGTYEQYF. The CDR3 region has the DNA TGTGCCAGCAGCGCACAGGGAACCTACGAGCAGTACTTC.

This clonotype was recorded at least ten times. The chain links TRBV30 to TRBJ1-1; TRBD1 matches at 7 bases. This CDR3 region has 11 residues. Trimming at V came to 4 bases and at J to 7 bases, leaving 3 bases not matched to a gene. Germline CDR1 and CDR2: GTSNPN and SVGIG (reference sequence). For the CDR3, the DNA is TGTGCCTGGAACCGGGACAGTGAAGCTTTCTTT. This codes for CAWNRDSEAFF.

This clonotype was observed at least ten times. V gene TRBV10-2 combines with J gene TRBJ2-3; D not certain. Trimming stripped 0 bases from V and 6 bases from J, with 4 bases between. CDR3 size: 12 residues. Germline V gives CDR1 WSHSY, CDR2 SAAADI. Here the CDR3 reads CASSESRDTQYF. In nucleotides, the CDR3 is TGCGCCAGCAGTGAGTCGCGGGATACGCAGTATTTT.